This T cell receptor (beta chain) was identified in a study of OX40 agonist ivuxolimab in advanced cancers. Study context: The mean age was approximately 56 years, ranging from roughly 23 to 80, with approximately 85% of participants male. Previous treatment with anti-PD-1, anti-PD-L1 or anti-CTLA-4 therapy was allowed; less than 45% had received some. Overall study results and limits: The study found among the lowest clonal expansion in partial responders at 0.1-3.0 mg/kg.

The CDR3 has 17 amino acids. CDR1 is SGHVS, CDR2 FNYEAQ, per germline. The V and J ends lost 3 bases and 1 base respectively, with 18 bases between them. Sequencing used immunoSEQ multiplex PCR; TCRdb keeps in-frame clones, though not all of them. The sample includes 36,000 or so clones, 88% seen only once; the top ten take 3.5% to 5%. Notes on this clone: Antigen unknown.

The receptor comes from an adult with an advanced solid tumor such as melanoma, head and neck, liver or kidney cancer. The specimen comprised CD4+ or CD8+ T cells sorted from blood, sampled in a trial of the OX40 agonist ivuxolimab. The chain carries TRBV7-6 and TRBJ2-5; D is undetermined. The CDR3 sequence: CASSLIFGQVPQETQYF. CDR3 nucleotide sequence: TGTGCCAGCAGCTTGATTTTTGGTCAGGTACCCCAAGAGACCCAGTACTTC.